This T cell receptor beta chain was captured in a study of PD-L1 blockade in urothelial cancer. Study at large: The researchers analyzed blood 3 weeks (second dose) and 6 weeks after treatment start.

The time point denotes: pretreatment peripheral blood. Profiling relied on immunoSEQ multiplex PCR, and the TCRdb table lists in-frame clones only, not all of them. The sample records roughly 45,000 clones, 80% being singletons. The CDR3 runs 15 residues. From germline, CDR1 is MGHRA and CDR2 YSYEKL. Trimming cost V 3 bases and J 1 base; bases outside gene matches: 5. The genes are TRBV4-1 and TRBJ2-5; 7 nucleotides line up with TRBD2. The sequence came from a man aged 60-69 years with urothelial cancer. The source material was PBMCs, sampled around atezolizumab (anti-PD-L1) treatment. The DNA for the CDR3 is TGCGCCAGCAGCCACCCGTCGGGGGGCCAAGAGACCCAGTACTTC. It yields the protein CASSHPSGGQETQYF.